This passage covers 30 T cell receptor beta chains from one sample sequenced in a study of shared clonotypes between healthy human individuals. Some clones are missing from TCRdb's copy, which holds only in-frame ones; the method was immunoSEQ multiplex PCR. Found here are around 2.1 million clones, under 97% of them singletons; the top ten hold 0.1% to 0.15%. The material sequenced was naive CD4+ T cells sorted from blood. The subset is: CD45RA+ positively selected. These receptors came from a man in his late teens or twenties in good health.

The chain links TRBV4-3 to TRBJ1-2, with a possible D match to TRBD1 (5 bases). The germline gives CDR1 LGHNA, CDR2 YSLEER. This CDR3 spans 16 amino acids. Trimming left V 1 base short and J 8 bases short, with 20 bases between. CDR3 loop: CASSQAYRTPFSGYTF. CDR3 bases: TGCGCCAGCAGCCAAGCCTACAGGACTCCCTTTTCGGGCTACACCTTC.

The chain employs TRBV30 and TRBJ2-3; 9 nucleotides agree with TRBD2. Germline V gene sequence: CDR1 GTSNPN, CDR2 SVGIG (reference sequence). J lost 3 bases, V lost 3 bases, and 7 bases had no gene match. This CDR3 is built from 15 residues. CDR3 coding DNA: TGTGCCTGGAGGTCGGGACTAGCTGTAACAGATACGCAGTATTTT. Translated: CAWRSGLAVTDTQYF.

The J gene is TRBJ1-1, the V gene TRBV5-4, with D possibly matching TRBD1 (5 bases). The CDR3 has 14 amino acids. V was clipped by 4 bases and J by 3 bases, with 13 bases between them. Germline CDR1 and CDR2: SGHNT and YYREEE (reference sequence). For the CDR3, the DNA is TGTGCCAGCAGCCGGTGGGACCGGGACACTGAAGCTTTCTTT. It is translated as CASSRWDRDTEAFF. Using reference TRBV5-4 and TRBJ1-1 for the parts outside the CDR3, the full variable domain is ETGVTQSPTHLIKTRGQQVTLRCSSQSGHNTVSWYQQALGQGPQFIFQYYREEENGRGNFPPRFSGLQFPNYSSELNVNALELDDSALYLCASSRWDRDTEAFFGQGTRLTVV.

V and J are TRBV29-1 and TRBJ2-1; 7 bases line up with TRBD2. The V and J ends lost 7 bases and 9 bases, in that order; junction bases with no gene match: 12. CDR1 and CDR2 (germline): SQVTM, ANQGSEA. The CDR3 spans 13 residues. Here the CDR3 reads CSASTTPGGEQFF. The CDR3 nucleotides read TGCAGCGCCTCCACCACGCCGGGGGGTGAGCAGTTCTTC.

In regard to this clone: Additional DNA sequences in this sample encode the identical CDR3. The CDR3 protein is CASSSGTSPDTQYF. As DNA, the CDR3 is TGCGCCAGCAGCTCCGGGACTAGCCCAGATACGCAGTATTTT. V is TRBV5-1 and J is TRBJ2-3; 9 bases map to TRBD2. Per germline, CDR1 SGHRS and CDR2 YFSETQ. After removal of 3 bases from V and 4 bases from J, the junction contained 3 bases not matched to a gene. The CDR3 is made up of 14 amino acids.

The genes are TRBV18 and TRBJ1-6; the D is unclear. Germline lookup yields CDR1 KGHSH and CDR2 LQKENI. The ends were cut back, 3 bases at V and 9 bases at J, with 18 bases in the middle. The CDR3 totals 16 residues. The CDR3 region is CASSPAAFVLSSPLHF. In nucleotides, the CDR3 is TGTGCCAGCTCACCGGCGGCGTTTGTTTTAAGTTCACCCCTCCACTTT.

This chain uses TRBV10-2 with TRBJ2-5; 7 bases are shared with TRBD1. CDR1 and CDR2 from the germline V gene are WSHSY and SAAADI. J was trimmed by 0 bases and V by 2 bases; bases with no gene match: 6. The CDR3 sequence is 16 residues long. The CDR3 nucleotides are TGCGCCAGCAGTGAGGGGGACAGTTGGTACCAAGAGACCCAGTACTTC. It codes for CASSEGDSWYQETQYF.

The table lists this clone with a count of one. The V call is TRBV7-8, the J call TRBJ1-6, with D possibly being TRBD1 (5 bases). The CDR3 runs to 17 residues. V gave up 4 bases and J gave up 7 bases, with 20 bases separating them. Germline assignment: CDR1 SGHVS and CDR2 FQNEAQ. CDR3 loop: CASSSLVFREPNSPLHF. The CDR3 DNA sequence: TGTGCCAGCAGCTCGCTCGTATTCAGGGAACCGAATTCACCCCTCCACTTT. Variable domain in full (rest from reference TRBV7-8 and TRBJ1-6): GAGVSQSPRYKVAKRGQDVALRCDPISGHVSLFWYQQALGQGPEFLTYFQNEAQLDKSGLPSDRFFAERPEGSVSTLKIQRTQQEDSAVYLCASSSLVFREPNSPLHFGNGTRLTVT.

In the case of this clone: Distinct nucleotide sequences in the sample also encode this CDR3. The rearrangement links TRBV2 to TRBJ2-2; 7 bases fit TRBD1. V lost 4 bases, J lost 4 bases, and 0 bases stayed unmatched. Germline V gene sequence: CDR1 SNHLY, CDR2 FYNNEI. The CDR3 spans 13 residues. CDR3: CASSGQGTGELFF. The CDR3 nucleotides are TGTGCCAGCAGTGGACAGGGCACCGGGGAGCTGTTTTTT. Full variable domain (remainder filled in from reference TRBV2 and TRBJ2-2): EPEVTQTPSHQVTQMGQEVILRCVPISNHLYFYWYRQILGQKVEFLVSFYNNEISEKSEIFDDQFSVERPDGSNFTLKIRSTKLEDSAMYFCASSGQGTGELFFGEGSRLTVL.

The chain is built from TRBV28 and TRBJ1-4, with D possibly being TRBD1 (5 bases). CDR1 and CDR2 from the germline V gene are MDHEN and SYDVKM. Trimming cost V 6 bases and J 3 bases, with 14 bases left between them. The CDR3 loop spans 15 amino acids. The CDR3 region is CASSRFGTANEKLFF. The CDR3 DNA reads TGTGCCAGCAGCCGGTTCGGGACGGCTAATGAAAAACTGTTTTTT. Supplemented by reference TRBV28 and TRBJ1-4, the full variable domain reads DVKVTQSSRYLVKRTGEKVFLECVQDMDHENMFWYRQDPGLGLRLIYFSYDVKMKEKGDIPEGYSVSREKKERFSLILESASTNQTSMYLCASSRFGTANEKLFFGSGTQLSVL.

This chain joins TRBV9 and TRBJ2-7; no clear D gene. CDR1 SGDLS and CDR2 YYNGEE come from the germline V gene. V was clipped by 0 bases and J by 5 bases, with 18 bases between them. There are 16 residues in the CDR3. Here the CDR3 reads CASSVAPSSVWNEQYF. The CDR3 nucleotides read TGTGCCAGCAGCGTAGCGCCGTCAAGCGTATGGAACGAGCAGTACTTC.

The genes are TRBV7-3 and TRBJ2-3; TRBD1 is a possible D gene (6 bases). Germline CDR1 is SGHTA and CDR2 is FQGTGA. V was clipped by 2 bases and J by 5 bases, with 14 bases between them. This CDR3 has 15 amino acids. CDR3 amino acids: CASSLQGPSGDTQYF. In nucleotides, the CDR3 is TGTGCCAGCAGCTTACAGGGGCCGTCGGGAGATACGCAGTATTTT.

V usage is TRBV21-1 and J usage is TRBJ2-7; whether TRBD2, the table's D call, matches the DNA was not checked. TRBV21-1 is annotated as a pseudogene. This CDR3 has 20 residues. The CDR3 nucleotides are TGTGCCACCTCAGACCCGCCCTCGAATCCCATAGCGGGAGTCTTGAACGAGCAGTACTTC. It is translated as CATSDPPSNPIAGVLNEQYF.

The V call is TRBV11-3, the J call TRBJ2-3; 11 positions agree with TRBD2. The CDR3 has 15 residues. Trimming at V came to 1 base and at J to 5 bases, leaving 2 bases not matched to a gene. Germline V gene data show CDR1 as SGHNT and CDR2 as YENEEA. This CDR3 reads CASSLGSGRGDTQYF. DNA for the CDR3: TGTGCCAGCAGCTTAGGTAGCGGGAGGGGAGATACGCAGTATTTT.

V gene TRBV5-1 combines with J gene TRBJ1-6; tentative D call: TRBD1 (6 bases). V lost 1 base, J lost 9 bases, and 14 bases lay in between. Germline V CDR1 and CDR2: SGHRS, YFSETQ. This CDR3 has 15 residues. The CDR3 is CASSLSGQLTSPLHF. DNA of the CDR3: TGCGCCAGCAGCTTGTCAGGACAGTTGACTTCACCCCTCCACTTT.

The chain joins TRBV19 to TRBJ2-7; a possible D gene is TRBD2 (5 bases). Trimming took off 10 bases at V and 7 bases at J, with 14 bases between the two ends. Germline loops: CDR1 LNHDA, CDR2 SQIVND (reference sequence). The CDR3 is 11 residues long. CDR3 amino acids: CATAEGKEQYF. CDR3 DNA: TGTGCCACGGCAGAGGGCAAGGAGCAGTACTTC. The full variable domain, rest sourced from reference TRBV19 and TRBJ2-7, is DGGITQSPKYLFRKEGQNVTLSCEQNLNHDAMYWYRQDPGQGLRLIYYSQIVNDFQKGDIAEGYSVSREKKESFPLTVTSAQKNPTAFYLCATAEGKEQYFGPGTRLTVT.

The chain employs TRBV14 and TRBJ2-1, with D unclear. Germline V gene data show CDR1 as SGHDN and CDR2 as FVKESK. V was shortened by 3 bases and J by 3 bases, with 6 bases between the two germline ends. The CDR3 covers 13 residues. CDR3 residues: CASSHPNYNEQFF. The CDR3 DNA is TGTGCCAGCAGCCATCCCAACTACAATGAGCAGTTCTTC.

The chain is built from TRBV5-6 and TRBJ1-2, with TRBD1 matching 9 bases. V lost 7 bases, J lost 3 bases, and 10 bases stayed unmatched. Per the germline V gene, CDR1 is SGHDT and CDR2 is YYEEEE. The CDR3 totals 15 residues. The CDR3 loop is CASQETGGKDYGYTF. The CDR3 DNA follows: TGTGCCAGCCAAGAGACAGGGGGAAAAGACTATGGCTACACCTTC. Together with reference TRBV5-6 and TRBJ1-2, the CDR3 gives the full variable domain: DAGVTQSPTHLIKTRGQQVTLRCSPKSGHDTVSWYQQALGQGPQFIFQYYEEEERQRGNFPDRFSGHQFPNYSSELNVNALLLGDSALYLCASQETGGKDYGYTFGSGTRLTVV.

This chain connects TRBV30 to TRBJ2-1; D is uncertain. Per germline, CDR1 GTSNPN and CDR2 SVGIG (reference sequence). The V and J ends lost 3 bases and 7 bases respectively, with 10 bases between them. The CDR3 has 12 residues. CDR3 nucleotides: TGTGCCTGGAGGCCTAATAATAATGAGCAGTTCTTC. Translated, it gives CAWRPNNNEQFF.

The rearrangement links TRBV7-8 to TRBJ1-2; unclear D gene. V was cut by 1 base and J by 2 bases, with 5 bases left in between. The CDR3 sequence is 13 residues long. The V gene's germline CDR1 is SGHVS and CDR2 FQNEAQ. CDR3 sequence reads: CASSLEVNYGYTF. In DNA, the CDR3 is TGTGCCAGCAGCTTAGAGGTGAACTATGGCTACACCTTC. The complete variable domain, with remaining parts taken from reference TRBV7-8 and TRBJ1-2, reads GAGVSQSPRYKVAKRGQDVALRCDPISGHVSLFWYQQALGQGPEFLTYFQNEAQLDKSGLPSDRFFAERPEGSVSTLKIQRTQQEDSAVYLCASSLEVNYGYTFGSGTRLTVV.

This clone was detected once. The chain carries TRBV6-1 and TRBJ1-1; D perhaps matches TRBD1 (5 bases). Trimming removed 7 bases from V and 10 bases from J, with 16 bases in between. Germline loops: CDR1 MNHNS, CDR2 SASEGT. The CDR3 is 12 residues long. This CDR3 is CASTEGRQRAFF. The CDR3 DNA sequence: TGTGCCAGCACCGAAGGTCGACAGCGAGCTTTCTTT.

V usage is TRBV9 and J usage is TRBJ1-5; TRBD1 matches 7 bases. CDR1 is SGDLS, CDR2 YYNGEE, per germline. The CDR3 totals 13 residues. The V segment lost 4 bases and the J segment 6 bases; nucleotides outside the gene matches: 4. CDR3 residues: CASSKTGFQPQHF. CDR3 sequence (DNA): TGTGCCAGCAGCAAGACAGGGTTTCAGCCCCAGCATTTT.

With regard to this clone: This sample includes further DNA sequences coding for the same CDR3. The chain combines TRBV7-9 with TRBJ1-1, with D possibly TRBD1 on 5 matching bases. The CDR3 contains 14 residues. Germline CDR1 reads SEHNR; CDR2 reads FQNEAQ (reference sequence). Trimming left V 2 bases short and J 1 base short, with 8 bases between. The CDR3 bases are TGTGCCAGCAGCTTAACGGGGGGGAACACTGAAGCTTTCTTT. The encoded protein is CASSLTGGNTEAFF.

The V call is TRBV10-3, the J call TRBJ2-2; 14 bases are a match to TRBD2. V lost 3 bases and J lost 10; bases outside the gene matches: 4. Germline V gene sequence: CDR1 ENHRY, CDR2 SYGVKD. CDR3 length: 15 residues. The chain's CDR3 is CAISDSTSGGVELFF. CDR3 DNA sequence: TGTGCCATCAGTGATTCGACTAGCGGGGGGGTGGAGCTGTTTTTT.

The chain's CDR3 is CASSYSTGTGSNEQYF. CDR3 bases: TGTGCCAGCAGTTACTCCACCGGGACAGGGTCCAACGAGCAGTACTTC. The V call is TRBV6-6, the J call TRBJ2-7; TRBD1 matches at 9 bases. Germline-derived CDR1 and CDR2 are MNHNY and SVGAGI (reference sequence). This CDR3 spans 16 amino acids. Trimming took 0 bases from V and 5 from J; bases not matched to a gene: 8.

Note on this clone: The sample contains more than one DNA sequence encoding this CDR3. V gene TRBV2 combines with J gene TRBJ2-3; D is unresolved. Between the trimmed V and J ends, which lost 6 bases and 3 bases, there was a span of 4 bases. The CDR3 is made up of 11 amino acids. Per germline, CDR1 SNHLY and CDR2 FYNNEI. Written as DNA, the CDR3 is TGTGCCAGCAGGGGGACAGATACGCAGTATTTT. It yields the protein CASRGTDTQYF.

The CDR3 loop reads CASSLPGLAAYNEQFF. DNA of the CDR3: TGCGCCAGCAGCTTGCCGGGACTAGCGGCCTACAATGAGCAGTTCTTC. This sequence joins TRBV5-1 and TRBJ2-1; 11 bases are a match to TRBD2. The CDR3 is made up of 16 amino acids. Germline CDR1 is SGHRS and CDR2 is YFSETQ. V shed 1 base and J 2 bases; nucleotides not matched to a gene: 2.

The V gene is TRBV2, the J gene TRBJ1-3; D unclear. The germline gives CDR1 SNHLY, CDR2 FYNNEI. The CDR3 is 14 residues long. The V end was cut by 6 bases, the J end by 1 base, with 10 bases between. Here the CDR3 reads CASRMTESGNTIYF. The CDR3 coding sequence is TGTGCCAGCAGAATGACCGAATCTGGAAACACCATATATTTT.

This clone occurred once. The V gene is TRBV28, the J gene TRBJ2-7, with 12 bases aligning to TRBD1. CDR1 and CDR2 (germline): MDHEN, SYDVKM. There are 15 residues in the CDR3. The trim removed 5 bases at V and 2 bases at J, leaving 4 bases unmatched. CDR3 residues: CASSPGTGGTYEQYF. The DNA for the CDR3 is TGTGCCAGCAGTCCCGGGACAGGGGGCACCTACGAGCAGTACTTC.

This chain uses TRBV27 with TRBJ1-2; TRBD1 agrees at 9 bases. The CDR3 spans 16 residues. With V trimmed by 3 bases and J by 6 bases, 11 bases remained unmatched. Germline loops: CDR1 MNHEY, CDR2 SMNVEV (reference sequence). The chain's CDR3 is CASSFGVGQGGDGYTF. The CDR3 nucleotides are TGTGCCAGCAGTTTCGGGGTGGGACAGGGCGGCGATGGCTACACCTTC.